Shown below are 26 T cell receptor beta chains from a single sample sequenced in a study of T cell changes during pregnancy in multiple sclerosis. The repertoire was sequenced with immunoSEQ multiplex PCR; TCRdb's copy has only in-frame clones and lacks some. The data hold roughly 38,000 clones, with around 94% observed a single time. The source material was CD4+ T cells from peripheral blood mononuclear cells, sampled before pregnancy. These receptors were obtained from a female donor with multiple sclerosis, enrolled in a pregnancy study.

The rearrangement joins TRBV28 to TRBJ2-5; 8 bases line up with TRBD1. The CDR3 consists of 13 residues. V gave up 6 bases and J gave up 3 bases; unmatched junction bases: 3. Germline V gives CDR1 MDHEN, CDR2 SYDVKM. CDR3 sequence reads: CASRDRVEETQYF. In nucleotides, the CDR3 is TGTGCCAGCAGGGACAGGGTGGAAGAGACCCAGTACTTC.

The chain carries TRBV2 and TRBJ2-1, with D perhaps matching TRBD2 (6 bases). The V end lost 6 bases, the J end lost 7 bases, and 13 bases lay between the germline ends. The CDR3 has 13 amino acids. Germline CDR1 is SNHLY and CDR2 is FYNNEI. The chain's CDR3 is CASRPSGGNEQFF. DNA for the CDR3: TGTGCCAGCAGGCCAAGCGGAGGGAATGAGCAGTTCTTC.

A word on this clone: This sample also contains other DNA sequences that code for the same CDR3. DNA for the CDR3: TGTGCCAGCAGTGATAACAGGGGTTGGGAAGCTTTCTTT. This codes for CASSDNRGWEAFF. The chain is built from TRBV2 and TRBJ1-1; 7 positions agree with TRBD1. J was trimmed by 8 bases and V by 3 bases; bases with no gene match: 6. From germline, CDR1 is SNHLY and CDR2 FYNNEI. The CDR3 contains 13 residues.

The chain couples TRBV5-6 to TRBJ1-1; tentatively, D is TRBD1 (6 bases). The germline gives CDR1 SGHDT, CDR2 YYEEEE. With 4 bases removed from V and 0 bases from J, the gap between germline ends came to 16 bases. The CDR3 length is 16 residues. This CDR3 reads CASSPTGQPMNTEAFF. In DNA, the CDR3 is TGTGCCAGCAGCCCAACAGGGCAACCTATGAACACTGAAGCTTTCTTT. The variable domain in full, with the rest retrieved from reference TRBV5-6 and TRBJ1-1, is DAGVTQSPTHLIKTRGQQVTLRCSPKSGHDTVSWYQQALGQGPQFIFQYYEEEERQRGNFPDRFSGHQFPNYSSELNVNALLLGDSALYLCASSPTGQPMNTEAFFGQGTRLTVV.

This chain links TRBV14 with TRBJ2-1; a possible D gene is TRBD1 (5 bases). Per germline, CDR1 SGHDN and CDR2 FVKESK. Trimming removed 3 bases from V and 0 bases from J, with 9 bases in between. The CDR3 contains 15 residues. The CDR3 region has the DNA TGTGCCAGCAGCCAGCAGGGTAGCTCCTACAATGAGCAGTTCTTC. It codes for CASSQQGSSYNEQFF.

The chain couples TRBV20-1 to TRBJ2-3; 7 positions agree with TRBD2. The J segment lost 6 bases and the V segment lost 6 bases, leaving 3 bases of the junction unmatched. Germline CDR1 and CDR2: DFQATT and SNEGSKA (reference sequence). This CDR3 is 11 amino acids long. The CDR3 DNA reads as TGCAGTGCCATGGGGGGGGATACGCAGTATTTT. Translated, it gives CSAMGGDTQYF.

The rearrangement uses TRBV2 and TRBJ2-7; 7 positions agree with TRBD2. Germline CDR1 is SNHLY and CDR2 is FYNNEI. V was pared by 4 bases and J by 2 bases, with 5 bases of the junction left unmatched. This CDR3 has 14 amino acids. In DNA form, the CDR3 reads TGTGCCAGCAGTGGGCGGGGGAGTCCCTACGAGCAGTACTTC. Its translation: CASSGRGSPYEQYF.

This chain links TRBV28 with TRBJ1-1; the D is unclear. The V gene lost 7 bases and the J gene lost 2 bases, with 14 bases spanning the gap. Germline loops: CDR1 MDHEN, CDR2 SYDVKM. The CDR3 runs to 14 residues. CDR3 coding DNA: TGTGCCAGCACTTGGGCGCCAGGAAACACTGAAGCTTTCTTT. It yields the protein CASTWAPGNTEAFF.

Details on this clone: Compared with germline, one end of the junction differs, possibly owing to a read error. The chain recombines TRBV7-7 with TRBJ2-2; 7 bases align to TRBD2. This CDR3 region has 16 residues. CDR1 is SSHAT, CDR2 FNYEAQ, per germline (reference sequence). Here the CDR3 reads CASTKRASGNTGELFF. The CDR3 nucleotides read TGTGCTAGCACCAAGAGGGCTAGCGGTAACACCGGGGAGCTGTTTTTT.

The chain employs TRBV7-9 and TRBJ2-1, with D possibly TRBD1 on 6 matching bases. V lost 5 bases and J 3 bases, leaving 11 bases between the germline ends. Germline V CDR1 and CDR2: SEHNR, FQNEAQ (reference sequence). The CDR3 totals 14 residues. The CDR3 DNA follows: TGTGCCAGCAGCCGCCAGGGGATCTACAATGAGCAGTTCTTC. Its translation: CASSRQGIYNEQFF.

This clone was counted once. V gene TRBV27 combines with J gene TRBJ2-1, with a possible D match to TRBD2 (6 bases). The length of the CDR3 is 14 residues. Germline CDR1 is MNHEY and CDR2 is SMNVEV (reference sequence). V was trimmed by 7 bases and J by 4 bases, leaving 14 bases between them. The DNA of the CDR3 is TGTGCCAGCAACGGCCGGAGGGGATACAATGAGCAGTTCTTC. It is translated as CASNGRRGYNEQFF.

The chain joins TRBV15 to TRBJ2-7, with D perhaps matching TRBD1 (6 bases). V was pared by 4 bases and J by 7 bases, with 17 bases between. CDR1 is LNHNV, CDR2 YYDKDF, per germline (reference sequence). This CDR3 is 14 amino acids long. The CDR3 here is CATSNQGTSEEQYF. Written as DNA, the CDR3 is TGTGCCACCAGCAATCAGGGGACATCGGAAGAGCAGTACTTC. The full variable domain, in which reference TRBV15 and TRBJ2-7 provide the parts outside the CDR3, is DAMVIQNPRYQVTQFGKPVTLSCSQTLNHNVMYWYQQKSSQAPKLLFHYYDKDFNNEADTPDNFQSRRPNTSFCFLDIRSPGLGDTAMYLCATSNQGTSEEQYFGPGTRLTVT.

This chain joins TRBV28 and TRBJ2-4; D possibly corresponds to TRBD2 (6 bases). The V gene's germline CDR1 is MDHEN and CDR2 SYDVKM. Trimming left V 6 bases short and J 7 bases short, with 10 bases between. This CDR3 comprises 12 residues. The chain's CDR3 is CASSRGANIQYF. As DNA, the CDR3 is TGTGCCAGCAGCCGCGGGGCGAACATTCAGTACTTC.

The chain recombines TRBV7-8 with TRBJ2-3, with 7 bases aligning to TRBD1. Germline V gene lookup returns CDR1 SGHVS and CDR2 FQNEAQ. The CDR3 is 17 residues long. The V segment lost 4 bases and the J segment 0 bases; nucleotides outside the gene matches: 10. This CDR3 is CASSSDRPISSTDTQYF. For the CDR3, the DNA is TGTGCCAGCAGCTCGGACAGGCCGATTTCTAGCACAGATACGCAGTATTTT. Together with reference TRBV7-8 and TRBJ2-3, the CDR3 gives the full variable domain: GAGVSQSPRYKVAKRGQDVALRCDPISGHVSLFWYQQALGQGPEFLTYFQNEAQLDKSGLPSDRFFAERPEGSVSTLKIQRTQQEDSAVYLCASSSDRPISSTDTQYFGPGTRLTVL.

This chain's CDR3 is CASRGTGGRGYTF. CDR3 DNA: TGTGCCAGCAGGGGAACAGGGGGTCGGGGCTACACCTTC. The chain combines TRBV2 with TRBJ1-2; the match to TRBD1 covers 8 bases. The V and J ends lost 6 bases and 8 bases, in that order; junction bases with no gene match: 8. CDR3 length: 13 residues. Germline assignment: CDR1 SNHLY and CDR2 FYNNEI.

This chain uses TRBV19 with TRBJ1-4; TRBD1 matches at 12 bases. Trimming cost V 10 bases and J 7 bases; bases outside gene matches: 16. Germline-derived CDR1 and CDR2 are LNHDA and SQIVND (reference sequence). The CDR3 extends over 17 amino acids. DNA for the CDR3: TGTGCCACCAGACCCGGGGGACAGGGGGCGCCGGGTGAAAAACTGTTTTTT. Amino acid sequence: CATRPGGQGAPGEKLFF.

This chain links TRBV28 with TRBJ2-5; TRBD2 aligns across 8 bases. Germline CDR1 and CDR2: MDHEN and SYDVKM. The CDR3 loop spans 15 amino acids. Unmatched junction bases numbered 8, after V lost 3 bases and J lost 5 bases. For the CDR3, the DNA is TGTGCCAGCAGTTTGTTACTAGCGGCCATGGAGACCCAGTACTTC. As protein: CASSLLLAAMETQYF.

The chain recombines TRBV30 with TRBJ1-5; a possible D gene is TRBD1 (6 bases). V was pared by 3 bases and J by 4 bases, with 10 bases between. CDR1 is GTSNPN, CDR2 SVGIG, per germline (reference sequence). The CDR3 is 13 residues long. The DNA for the CDR3 is TGTGCCTGGAGGCAGGACAGAAATCAGCCCCAGCATTTT. This sequence encodes CAWRQDRNQPQHF. Full variable domain (outside the CDR3, taken from reference TRBV30 and TRBJ1-5): SQTIHQWPATLVQPVGSPLSLECTVEGTSNPNLYWYRQAAGRGLQLLFYSVGIGQISSEVPQNLSASRPQDRQFILSSKKLLLSDSGFYLCAWRQDRNQPQHFGDGTRLSIL.

This rearrangement joins TRBV18 to TRBJ1-3, with 8 bases aligning to TRBD1. The CDR3 runs 18 residues. Germline V gene sequence: CDR1 KGHSH, CDR2 LQKENI. V shed 6 bases, J shed 0 bases, and the junction held 13 bases outside the gene matches. The CDR3 spells CASSPMGQATYSGNTIYF. DNA of the CDR3: TGTGCCAGCTCGCCTATGGGACAGGCGACATACTCTGGAAACACCATATATTTT.

This clone appeared a few times. V is TRBV5-1 and J is TRBJ2-3; a weak D match, TRBD2 (5 bases). The CDR3 extends over 14 amino acids. CDR1 SGHRS and CDR2 YFSETQ come from the germline V gene. Between the trimmed V and J ends, which lost 0 bases and 4 bases, there was a span of 9 bases. The CDR3 DNA is TGCGCCAGCAGCTTGGGGGGAGTTCCAGATACGCAGTATTTT. It yields the protein CASSLGGVPDTQYF. The whole variable domain, remainder taken from reference TRBV5-1 and TRBJ2-3, is KAGVTQTPRYLIKTRGQQVTLSCSPISGHRSVSWYQQTPGQGLQFLFEYFSETQRNKGNFPGRFSGRQFSNSRSEMNVSTLELGDSALYLCASSLGGVPDTQYFGPGTRLTVL.

The rearrangement uses TRBV18 and TRBJ2-7; 8 bases are shared with TRBD1. Germline CDR1 KGHSH, CDR2 LQKENI. CDR3 length equals 16 residues. Trimming took 3 bases from V and 3 from J; bases not matched to a gene: 10. The CDR3: CASSPPGQDAFYEQYF. The CDR3 region has the DNA TGTGCCAGCTCACCTCCGGGACAGGACGCCTTCTACGAGCAGTACTTC.

The chain joins TRBV9 to TRBJ2-2; TRBD1 aligns across 9 bases. This CDR3 comprises 17 residues. Germline loops: CDR1 SGDLS, CDR2 YYNGEE. The junction had 10 bases not matched to a gene; V was cut back by 4 bases and J by 3 bases. CDR3 sequence reads: CASSTTGGALYTGELFF. The CDR3 nucleotides read TGTGCCAGCAGCACTACAGGGGGCGCATTGTACACCGGGGAGCTGTTTTTT.

The CDR3 sequence is CAVQGGVGNEQFF. The CDR3 DNA is TGTGCCGTACAAGGGGGAGTAGGAAATGAGCAGTTCTTC. The V call is TRBV2, the J call TRBJ2-1, with D perhaps TRBD1 (6 bases). In germline, CDR1 is SNHLY, CDR2 FYNNEI. The CDR3 consists of 13 residues. V was cut by 11 bases and J by 7 bases, with 18 bases left in between.

V gene TRBV19 combines with J gene TRBJ2-1, with D maybe TRBD1 (5 bases). The CDR3 is 14 amino acids. Trimming took off 3 bases at V and 10 bases at J, with 16 bases between the two ends. Germline CDR1 and CDR2: LNHDA and SQIVND (reference sequence). In DNA form, the CDR3 reads TGTGCCAGTAGTATGACAGCCTCTTCCCACGAGCAGTTCTTC. It codes for CASSMTASSHEQFF.

The chain recombines TRBV28 with TRBJ2-2, with 8 bases matching TRBD1. The length of the CDR3 is 13 residues. The V segment lost 6 bases and the J segment 6 bases; nucleotides outside the gene matches: 3. Per the germline V gene, CDR1 is MDHEN and CDR2 is SYDVKM. DNA of the CDR3: TGTGCCAGCAGGGACAGGGTAGCCGGGGAGCTGTTTTTT. This translates into CASRDRVAGELFF.

The sample holds one count of this clone. The chain employs TRBV15 and TRBJ2-1, with 9 nucleotides matching TRBD1. V was clipped by 8 bases and J by 8 bases; unmatched bases: 16. This CDR3 comprises 16 residues. The germline V gene has CDR1 LNHNV and CDR2 YYDKDF (reference sequence). CDR3 coding DNA: TGTGCCACCCAAAGGGGGGGACAGGGTTATAATCATGAGCAGTTCTTC. Protein: CATQRGGQGYNHEQFF.